This TCR beta chain was recorded in a study of monozygotic twins with inflammatory bowel disease. This CDR3 is built from 13 residues. Germline CDR1 and CDR2: LGHDT and YNNKEL (reference sequence). For each CDR3 protein, TCRdb gives one entry from its re-call of the 5' RACE reads, without DNA. Its listing shows some 150,000 distinct CDR3 sequences. The sample was blood. This TCR came from a human donor with ulcerative colitis or Crohn's disease, or a healthy co-twin of an affected twin (not recorded which). The chain couples TRBV3-1 to TRBJ2-4. The CDR3 loop reads CASGALAKNIQYF.